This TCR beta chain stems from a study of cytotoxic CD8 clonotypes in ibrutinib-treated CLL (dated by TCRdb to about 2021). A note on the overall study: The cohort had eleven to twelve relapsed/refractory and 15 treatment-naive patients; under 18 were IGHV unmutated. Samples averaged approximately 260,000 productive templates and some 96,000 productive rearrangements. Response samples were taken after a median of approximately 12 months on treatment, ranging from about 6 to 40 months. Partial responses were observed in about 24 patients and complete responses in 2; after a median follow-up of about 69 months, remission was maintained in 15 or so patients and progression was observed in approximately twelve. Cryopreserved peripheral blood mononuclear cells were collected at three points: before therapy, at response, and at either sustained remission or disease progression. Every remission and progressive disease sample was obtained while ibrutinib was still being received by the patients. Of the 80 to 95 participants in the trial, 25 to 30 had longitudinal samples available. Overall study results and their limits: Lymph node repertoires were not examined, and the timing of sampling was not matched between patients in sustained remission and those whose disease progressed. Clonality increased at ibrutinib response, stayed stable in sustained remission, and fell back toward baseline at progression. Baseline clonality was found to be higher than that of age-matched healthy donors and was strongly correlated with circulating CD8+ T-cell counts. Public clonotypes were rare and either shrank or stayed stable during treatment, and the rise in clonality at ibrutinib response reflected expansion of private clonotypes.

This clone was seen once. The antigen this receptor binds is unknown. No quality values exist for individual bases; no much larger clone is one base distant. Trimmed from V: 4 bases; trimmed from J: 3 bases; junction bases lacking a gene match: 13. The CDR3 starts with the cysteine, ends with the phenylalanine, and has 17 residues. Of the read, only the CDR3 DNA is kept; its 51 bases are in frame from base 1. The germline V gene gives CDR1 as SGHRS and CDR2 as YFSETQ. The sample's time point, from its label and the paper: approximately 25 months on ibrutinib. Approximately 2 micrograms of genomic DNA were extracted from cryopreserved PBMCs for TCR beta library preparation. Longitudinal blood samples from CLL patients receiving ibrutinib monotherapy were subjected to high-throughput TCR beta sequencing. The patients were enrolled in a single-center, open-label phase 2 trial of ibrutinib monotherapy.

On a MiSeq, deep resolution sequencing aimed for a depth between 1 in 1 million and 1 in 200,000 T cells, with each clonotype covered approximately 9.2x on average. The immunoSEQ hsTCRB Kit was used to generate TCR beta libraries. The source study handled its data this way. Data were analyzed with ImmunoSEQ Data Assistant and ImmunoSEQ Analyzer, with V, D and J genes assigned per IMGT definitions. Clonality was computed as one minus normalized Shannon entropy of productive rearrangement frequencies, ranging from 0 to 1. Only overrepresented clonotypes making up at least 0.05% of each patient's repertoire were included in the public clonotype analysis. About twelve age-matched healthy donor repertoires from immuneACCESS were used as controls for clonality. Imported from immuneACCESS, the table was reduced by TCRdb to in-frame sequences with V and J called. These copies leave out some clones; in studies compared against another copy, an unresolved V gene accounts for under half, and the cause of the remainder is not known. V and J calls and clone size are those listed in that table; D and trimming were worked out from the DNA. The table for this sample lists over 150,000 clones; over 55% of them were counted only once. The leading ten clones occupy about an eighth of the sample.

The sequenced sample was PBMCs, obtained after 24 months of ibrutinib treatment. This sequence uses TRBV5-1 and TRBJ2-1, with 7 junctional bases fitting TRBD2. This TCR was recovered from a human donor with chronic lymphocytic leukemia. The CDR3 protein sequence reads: CASSLGRSSGFYNEQFF. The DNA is TGCGCCAGCAGCCTGGGAAGGTCTAGCGGCTTCTACAATGAGCAGTTCTTC. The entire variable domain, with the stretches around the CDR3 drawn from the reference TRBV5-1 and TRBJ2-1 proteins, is KAGVTQTPRYLIKTRGQQVTLSCSPISGHRSVSWYQQTPGQGLQFLFEYFSETQRNKGNFPGRFSGRQFSNSRSEMNVSTLELGDSALYLCASSLGRSSGFYNEQFFGPGTRLTVL.